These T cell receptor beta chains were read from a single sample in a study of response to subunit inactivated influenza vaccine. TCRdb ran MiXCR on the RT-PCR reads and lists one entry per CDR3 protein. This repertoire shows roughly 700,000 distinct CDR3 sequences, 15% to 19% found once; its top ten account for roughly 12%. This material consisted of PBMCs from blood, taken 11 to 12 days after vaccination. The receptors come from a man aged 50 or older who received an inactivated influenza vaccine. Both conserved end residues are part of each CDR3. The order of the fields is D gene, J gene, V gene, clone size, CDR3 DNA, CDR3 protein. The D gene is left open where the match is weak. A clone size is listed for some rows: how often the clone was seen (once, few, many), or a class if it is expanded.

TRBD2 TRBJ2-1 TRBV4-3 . TGCGCCAGCAGCCAAGGCGGTAGCGGGAGCTCCTACAATGAGCAGTTCTTC CASSQGGSGSSYNEQFF
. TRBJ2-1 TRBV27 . TGTGCCAGCAGTTTTCGACTGCCCGAGCAGTTCTTC CASSFRLPEQFF
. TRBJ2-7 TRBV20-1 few TGCAGTGCTAGAGTGGAGCACAGGGTAACGGAGCAGTACTTC CSARVEHRVTEQYF
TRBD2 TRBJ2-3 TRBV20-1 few TGCAGTGCTAGCGGGGCGGGAGGCCCCACAGATACGCAGTATTTT CSASGAGGPTDTQYF
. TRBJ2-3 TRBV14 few TGTGCCAGCACATTCTCGGGACCTCCTAGCACAGATACGCAGTATTTT CASTFSGPPSTDTQYF
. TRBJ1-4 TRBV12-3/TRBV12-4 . TGTGCCAGCAGTTTGATCAGTCGAGAAAAACTGTTTTTT CASSLISREKLFF
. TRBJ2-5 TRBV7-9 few TGTGCCAGCAGCTTTGGGTTGGGTCAGGAGACCCAGTACTTC CASSFGLGQETQYF
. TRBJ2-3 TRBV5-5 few TGTGCCAGCAGCTTGGGGACAGACCTTCGAAGCACAGATACGCAGTATTTT CASSLGTDLRSTDTQYF
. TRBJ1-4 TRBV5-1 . TGCGCCAGCAGCCCACGGGGACGCCCGCCTAATGAAAAACTGTTTTTT CASSPRGRPPNEKLFF
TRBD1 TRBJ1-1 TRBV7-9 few TGTGCCAGCAGCCCCCGCCCGGCGGACAGGGATACTGAAGCTTTCTTT CASSPRPADRDTEAFF
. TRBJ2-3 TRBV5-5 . TGTGCCAGCAGCTTGGCCTTGTCCCACGGCCAAGATACGCAGTATTTT CASSLALSHGQDTQYF
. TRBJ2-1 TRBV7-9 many TGTGCCAGCAGCGATAGGCCCCAGCAGTCCTACAATGAGCAGTTCTTC CASSDRPQQSYNEQFF
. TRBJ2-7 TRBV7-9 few TGTGCCAGCAGCCGGGACTTCGAGCAGTACTTC CASSRDFEQYF
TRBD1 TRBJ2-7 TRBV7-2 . TGTGCCAGCAGCTTCGGACAGGGCTCCCACGAGCAGTACTTC CASSFGQGSHEQYF
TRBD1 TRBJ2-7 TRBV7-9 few TGTGCCAGCAGCTATACCGGGACAGGGCCCTACGAGCAGTACTTC CASSYTGTGPYEQYF
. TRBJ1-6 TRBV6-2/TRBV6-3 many TGTGCCAGCACCGGCCCCGACAGAAGAGTTAATTCACCCCTCCACTTT CASTGPDRRVNSPLHF
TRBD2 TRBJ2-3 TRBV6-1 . TGTGCCAGCAGCCGTGCTCTGGCGGGAGGTAAAGATACGCAGTATTTT CASSRALAGGKDTQYF
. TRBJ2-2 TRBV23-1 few TGCGCCAGCATGCACACCGGGGAGCTGTTTTTT CASMHTGELFF
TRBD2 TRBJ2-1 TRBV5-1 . TGCGCCAGCAGCTCCTACCCCGGGACTAGCGGACCCTACAATGAGCAGTTCTTC CASSSYPGTSGPYNEQFF
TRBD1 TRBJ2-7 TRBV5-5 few TGTGCCAGCAGCTGGACAGGCCAAACCTACGAGCAGTACTTC CASSWTGQTYEQYF
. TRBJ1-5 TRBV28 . TGTGCCAGCAGTTTAAGGGGGATTAGGTCCCAGCATTTT CASSLRGIRSQHF
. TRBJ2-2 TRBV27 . TGTGCCAGCAGTTTTGTATTTTCCGGGGAGCTGTTTTTT CASSFVFSGELFF
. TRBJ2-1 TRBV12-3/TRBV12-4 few TGTGCCAGCAGTGAATCGCCGGGACTGATGGAAGAGCAGTTCTTC CASSESPGLMEEQFF
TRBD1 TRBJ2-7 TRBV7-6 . TGTGCACAACGAGGGGGACAGTACGAGCAGTACTTC CAQRGGQYEQYF
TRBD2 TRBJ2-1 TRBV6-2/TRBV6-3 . TGTGCCAGCAGTACGACTGCCCTTACAGCGGGGGGGTACAATGAGCAGTTCTTC CASSTTALTAGGYNEQFF
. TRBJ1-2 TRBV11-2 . TGTGCCAGCAGCTTAAGCGGGCAGGGGAACGGCGGCTACACCTTC CASSLSGQGNGGYTF
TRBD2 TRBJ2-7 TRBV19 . TGTGCCAGTAGTATGAGTAGCGGGAGCGGAACCTACGAGCAGTACTTC CASSMSSGSGTYEQYF
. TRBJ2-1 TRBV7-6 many TGTGCCAGCAGCCGGAGAGCCTACAATGAGCAGTTCTTC CASSRRAYNEQFF